Listed here are 8 T cell receptor beta chains from one sample, sequenced in a study of identical twins. TCRdb passed the 5' RACE reads through MiXCR, listing each CDR3 protein once. The profile shows about 730,000 distinct CDR3 sequences, over 20% of them singletons. This sample also appeared in a second study, on T cells expressing NK-cell markers.

The sequenced sample consisted of PBMCs. These receptors all stem from a woman aged 18-29 years in good health.

The chain combines TRBV20-1 with TRBJ1-4; D is perhaps TRBD1 (6 bases). CDR3 length: 13 amino acids. Germline V gene lookup returns CDR1 DFQATT and CDR2 SNEGSKA (reference sequence). V lost 2 bases, J lost 5 bases, and 9 bases lay in between. CDR3 region: CSARKGGNEKLFF. The DNA of the CDR3 is TGCAGTGCTAGAAAAGGGGGAAATGAAAAACTGTTTTTT.

There are a few counts of this clonotype. This rearrangement joins TRBV6-5 to TRBJ2-2; no clear D. Per the germline V gene, CDR1 is MNHEY and CDR2 is SVGAGI. Trimming stripped 2 bases from V and 3 bases from J, with 7 bases between. This CDR3 has 14 residues. CDR3 coding DNA: TGTGCCAGCAGTTACCGGCTAGACACCGGGGAGCTGTTTTTT. This codes for CASSYRLDTGELFF.

J is TRBJ2-3 and V is TRBV29-1; the match to TRBD2 covers 7 bases. Germline V gene lookup returns CDR1 SQVTM and CDR2 ANQGSEA. The CDR3 spans 13 residues. Trimming removed 4 bases from V and 3 bases from J; junction bases left unmatched: 4. The CDR3 DNA follows: TGCAGCGTTGCTCCAGCGGGGACAGATACGCAGTATTTT. Translation gives CSVAPAGTDTQYF.

The V gene is TRBV4-3, the J gene TRBJ2-5; D call uncertain. V was pared by 0 bases and J by 2 bases, with 7 bases between. The CDR3 is 14 amino acids. From germline, CDR1 is LGHNA and CDR2 YSLEER. CDR3 DNA sequence: TGCGCCAGCAGCCAAGACTACTTACAAGAGACCCAGTACTTC. As protein: CASSQDYLQETQYF.

This clonotype turned up a few times. The rearrangement uses TRBV6-5 and TRBJ2-1; 8 bases fit TRBD1. The CDR3 has 14 residues. In germline, CDR1 is MNHEY, CDR2 SVGAGI. V gave up 7 bases and J gave up 6 bases; unmatched junction bases: 8. This CDR3 reads CASTFQGASNEQFF. The CDR3 coding sequence is TGTGCCAGCACGTTTCAGGGGGCAAGCAATGAGCAGTTCTTC.

This clonotype has ten or more counts. The J gene is TRBJ1-1, the V gene TRBV6-1; TRBD1 might be the D (6 bases). Germline CDR1 reads MNHNS; CDR2 reads SASEGT. The CDR3 extends over 12 amino acids. V shed 11 bases and J shed 4 bases, with 14 bases lying between them. The CDR3 DNA reads as TGTGCCGGAGCACGGGGGCTCACTGAAGCTTTCTTT. This sequence encodes CAGARGLTEAFF.

The genes are TRBV20-1 and TRBJ2-1; no firm D call. Germline lookup yields CDR1 DFQATT and CDR2 SNEGSKA (reference sequence). Trimming pared 0 bases from V and 8 bases from J, leaving 14 bases between. This CDR3 region has 14 residues. This CDR3 is CSARDFKGSDEQFF. The CDR3 coding sequence is TGCAGTGCTAGAGATTTTAAGGGTTCGGATGAGCAGTTCTTC.

The J gene is TRBJ2-1, the V gene TRBV7-3, with 11 bases identical to TRBD2. Germline CDR1 is SGHTA and CDR2 is FQGTGA. The J segment lost 3 bases and the V segment lost 5 bases, leaving 6 bases of the junction unmatched. This CDR3 contains 16 residues. CDR3 sequence reads: CASSSSGGGLYNEQFF. The CDR3 coding sequence is TGTGCCAGCAGCAGTAGCGGGGGGGGACTCTACAATGAGCAGTTCTTC.